Listed below are T cell receptor beta chains from one sample, sequenced in a study of blood T cells in healthy people across ages. Via MiXCR, TCRdb re-called the 5' RACE reads, giving one row per CDR3 protein. The data show under 2 million distinct CDR3 sequences, roughly 32% seen once. The sequenced material came from blood. These receptors originate from a woman in her 30s in good health. Both conserved end residues are part of each CDR3. D genes are given only for firm matches. For some rows the clone size is stated as once, few or many, or as a class when expanded; others skip it.

D gene	V gene	J gene	clone size	CDR3 protein	CDR3 DNA
NA	TRBV27	TRBJ1-2	NA	CASSLSGLGNYGYTF	TGTGCCAGCAGTTTAAGTGGCCTGGGTAACTATGGCTACACCTTC
NA	TRBV13	TRBJ1-2	NA	CASSFGIEDARPGGYTF	TGTGCCAGCAGCTTTGGAATTGAGGACGCCCGCCCCGGTGGCTACACCTTC
TRBD2	TRBV7-3	TRBJ2-2	NA	CASSLTLAGNTGELFF	TGTGCCAGCAGCTTAACACTAGCGGGCAACACCGGGGAGCTGTTTTTT
NA	TRBV20-1	TRBJ2-1	NA	CSARDREGRMRFF	TGCAGTGCTAGAGATCGTGAGGGTAGAATGCGGTTCTTC
TRBD1	TRBV23-1	TRBJ2-1	NA	CASSPGTGVAASNEQFF	TGCGCCAGCAGTCCGGGGACAGGGGTCGCAGCAAGCAATGAGCAGTTCTTC
TRBD1	TRBV5-5	TRBJ2-1	many	CASSLDRGYNEQFF	TGTGCCAGCAGCTTGGACAGGGGGTACAATGAGCAGTTCTTC
NA	TRBV7-9	TRBJ2-3	NA	CASSPKLTDTQYF	TGTGCCAGCAGCCCGAAACTCACAGATACGCAGTATTTT
NA	TRBV6-5	TRBJ2-5	NA	CASSYKLAFQETQYF	TGTGCCAGCAGTTACAAACTGGCCTTCCAAGAGACCCAGTACTTC
TRBD2	TRBV5-1	TRBJ2-3	NA	CASALAGGADTQYF	TGCGCCAGCGCGCTAGCGGGAGGGGCAGATACGCAGTATTTT
TRBD2	TRBV19	TRBJ2-1	few	CASSIAAGGIHEQFF	TGTGCCAGTAGTATAGCGGCGGGAGGGATCCATGAGCAGTTCTTC
NA	TRBV7-8	TRBJ2-3	few	CASSLGGEGYADTQYF	TGTGCCAGCAGCTTAGGAGGGGAAGGTTATGCAGATACGCAGTATTTT
NA	TRBV29-1	TRBJ2-7	few	CSVAWGPSSYEQYF	TGCAGCGTTGCGTGGGGGCCTTCCTCCTACGAGCAGTACTTC
TRBD1	TRBV28	TRBJ2-5	NA	CASSSWDRETQYF	TGTGCCAGCAGTTCCTGGGACAGAGAGACCCAGTACTTC
NA	TRBV7-6	TRBJ2-7	NA	CANSLSAAYEQYF	TGTGCCAACAGCTTATCGGCGGCCTACGAGCAGTACTTC
NA	TRBV5-5	TRBJ1-6	NA	CASSLAGQLSYNSPLHF	TGTGCCAGCAGCTTGGCAGGTCAACTTTCCTATAATTCACCCCTCCACTTT
NA	TRBV7-6	TRBJ2-7	NA	CASTENRHSYEQYF	TGTGCCAGCACCGAAAACAGGCATTCCTACGAGCAGTACTTC
TRBD2	TRBV5-1	TRBJ2-7	NA	CASSATSGLAGGLSYEQYF	TGCGCCAGCAGCGCAACCTCCGGACTAGCGGGAGGGTTGTCCTACGAGCAGTACTTC
NA	TRBV20-1	TRBJ1-4	NA	CSASLRLVEKLFF	TGCAGTGCTAGTCTCAGGCTTGTGGAAAAACTGTTTTTT
NA	TRBV27	TRBJ2-1	NA	CASQKDTYNEQFF	TGTGCCAGCCAAAAAGACACTTACAATGAGCAGTTCTTC
NA	TRBV3-1	TRBJ1-1	once	CASRTDREGTTEAFF	TGTGCCAGCAGGACGGATCGCGAGGGGACCACTGAAGCTTTCTTT
NA	TRBV9	TRBJ2-5	NA	CASSVGNWQETQYF	TGTGCCAGCAGCGTAGGGAACTGGCAAGAGACCCAGTACTTC
NA	TRBV6-6	TRBJ1-4	NA	CASSYSGGEELFF	TGTGCCAGCAGTTACTCCGGGGGTGAGGAACTGTTTTTT
NA	TRBV30	TRBJ2-3	NA	CAWSAGTKGADTQYF	TGTGCCTGGAGTGCCGGGACCAAAGGGGCAGATACGCAGTATTTT
NA	TRBV3-1	TRBJ2-7	few	CASSPRDPGYEQYF	TGTGCCAGCAGCCCGAGGGACCCGGGGTACGAGCAGTACTTC
NA	TRBV19	TRBJ2-5	NA	CASSIRGYQETQYF	TGTGCCAGTAGTATCAGAGGGTACCAAGAGACCCAGTACTTC
TRBD1	TRBV12-3/TRBV12-4	TRBJ2-7	NA	CASSLNRGTDEQYF	TGTGCCAGCAGTTTAAACAGGGGGACGGACGAGCAGTACTTC
TRBD1	TRBV5-1	TRBJ1-2	few	CASSWTGGANYGYTF	TGCGCCAGCAGCTGGACAGGGGGAGCTAACTATGGCTACACCTTC
NA	TRBV28	TRBJ1-1	once	CANSPLNTEAFF	TGTGCCAACAGCCCTCTCAACACTGAAGCTTTCTTT
NA	TRBV10-2	TRBJ2-3	few	CASSESMLSAGRTDTQYF	TGCGCCAGCAGTGAGTCGATGTTGTCGGCAGGGCGGACAGATACGCAGTATTTT
TRBD2	TRBV20-1	TRBJ2-1	NA	CSGGRGGYNEQFF	TGCAGTGGCGGACGGGGGGGCTATAATGAGCAGTTCTTC
NA	TRBV20-1	TRBJ2-7	NA	CSARAQGEYEQYF	TGCAGTGCTAGAGCCCAGGGAGAATACGAGCAGTACTTC
TRBD2	TRBV6-2/TRBV6-3	TRBJ2-3	few	CASSPGSGRGDTQYF	TGTGCCAGCAGTCCGGGTAGCGGGAGGGGAGATACGCAGTATTTT
NA	TRBV20-1	TRBJ2-6	NA	CSARVVLAGANVLTF	TGCAGTGCTAGAGTGGTCCTGGCTGGGGCCAACGTCCTGACTTTC
TRBD1	TRBV27	TRBJ1-6	NA	CASSFTNRGYNSPLHF	TGTGCCAGCAGTTTCACAAACAGGGGCTATAATTCACCCCTCCACTTT
NA	TRBV18	TRBJ1-1	NA	CASTSGRASGNTEAFF	TGTGCCAGCACCTCGGGGCGGGCGAGTGGGAACACTGAAGCTTTCTTT
NA	TRBV20-1	TRBJ1-2	NA	CSARQGVRAYGYTF	TGCAGTGCTAGACAGGGTGTGCGCGCCTATGGCTACACCTTC
NA	TRBV27	TRBJ1-1	few	CASSLSGRGTEAFF	TGTGCCAGCAGTTTATCTGGCCGAGGCACTGAAGCTTTCTTT
NA	TRBV20-1	TRBJ2-1	NA	CSATAGRNEQFF	TGCAGTGCCACGGCGGGTAGAAATGAGCAGTTCTTC
TRBD1	TRBV20-1	TRBJ2-2	NA	CSARDSGQGYTGELFF	TGCAGTGCTAGAGATTCTGGACAGGGGTACACCGGGGAGCTGTTTTTT
TRBD2	TRBV5-5	TRBJ2-1	few	CASSKTSGTSYNEQFF	TGTGCCAGCAGCAAGACTAGCGGGACCTCCTACAATGAGCAGTTCTTC
NA	TRBV20-1	TRBJ1-2	NA	CSARDPAGFYGYTF	TGCAGTGCTAGAGATCCCGCCGGGTTCTATGGCTACACCTTC
NA	TRBV20-1	TRBJ2-5	few	CSAIETRQETQYF	TGCAGTGCTATCGAGACTAGACAAGAGACCCAGTACTTC
NA	TRBV7-8	TRBJ2-5	NA	CASSLDWVEETQYF	TGTGCCAGCAGCTTAGATTGGGTGGAGGAGACCCAGTACTTC
TRBD2	TRBV12-3/TRBV12-4	TRBJ2-3	few	CASHHGGIGDTQYF	TGTGCCAGCCATCACGGGGGGATCGGGGATACGCAGTATTTT
TRBD2	TRBV24-1	TRBJ2-1	NA	CATSETSGVYNEQFF	TGTGCCACCAGTGAGACTAGCGGGGTCTACAATGAGCAGTTCTTC
NA	TRBV20-1	TRBJ1-2	few	CSAREVVNYGYTF	TGCAGTGCTAGAGAGGTGGTAAACTATGGCTACACCTTC
TRBD2	TRBV4-1	TRBJ2-1	NA	CASSQEGRGRGNEQFF	TGCGCCAGCAGCCAAGAGGGGCGCGGGAGGGGTAATGAGCAGTTCTTC
NA	TRBV6-2/TRBV6-3	TRBJ2-5	few	CASSFSKKETQYF	TGTGCCAGCAGTTTTTCCAAAAAAGAGACCCAGTACTTC
NA	TRBV5-1	TRBJ1-4	few	CASSLVAGGEKLFF	TGCGCCAGCAGCTTGGTAGCGGGGGGTGAAAAACTGTTTTTT
NA	TRBV6-5	TRBJ2-7	NA	CASSYETGASYEQYF	TGTGCCAGCAGTTACGAGACGGGGGCGTCCTACGAGCAGTACTTC
NA	TRBV27	TRBJ2-3	few	CASSSGFYTDTQYF	TGTGCCAGCAGTTCTGGTTTTTATACAGATACGCAGTATTTT
NA	TRBV5-5	TRBJ2-1	NA	CASSLDFNNEQFF	TGTGCCAGCAGCTTGGACTTTAACAATGAGCAGTTCTTC
TRBD2	TRBV10-2	TRBJ2-7	NA	CASSLRGGQFHEQYF	TGCGCCAGCAGCTTGCGGGGGGGCCAGTTCCACGAGCAGTACTTC
NA	TRBV11-2	TRBJ1-4	few	CASSKGWDEKLFF	TGTGCCAGCAGCAAAGGGTGGGACGAAAAACTGTTTTTT
TRBD1	TRBV20-1	TRBJ2-5	few	CSAPHRGETQYF	TGCAGTGCTCCGCACAGGGGAGAGACCCAGTACTTC
TRBD2	TRBV7-2	TRBJ2-1	many	CASRGGGASNEQFF	TGTGCCAGCAGGGGCGGGGGGGCGTCTAATGAGCAGTTCTTC